The rows below give T cell receptor beta chains drawn from one sample of a study of cytomegalovirus exposure and HLA in healthy donors. The protocol was immunoSEQ multiplex PCR, while the TCRdb copy is restricted to in-frame clones and leaves out a portion. The sample data list over 75,000 clones. Sequencing was carried out using PBMCs. Receptors were obtained from a girl aged 10 to 17 in good health and CMV-seropositive. The CDR3 runs from the conserved cysteine through the conserved F or W. A D gene is named only where the DNA matches it firmly.

D gene	CDR3 length	V gene	J gene	CDR3 DNA	CDR3 protein
NA	16	TRBV6-6	TRBJ2-4	TGTGCCAGCACCGTAGAGTCCGGGACATATTCAAACATTCAGTACTTC	CASTVESGTYSNIQYF
NA	15	TRBV4-1	TRBJ1-6	TGCGCCAGCAGCCAAGTACAGGGTCAGAATTCACCCCTACACTTT	CASSQVQGQNSPLHF
NA	14	TRBV4-3	TRBJ1-2	TGCGCCAGCAGCCTAGCTGTCGAACACTATGGCTACACCTTC	CASSLAVEHYGYTF
NA	15	TRBV10-3	TRBJ1-5	TGTGCCCCTTGTCAGGGTTATACTAGCAATCAGCCCCAGCATTTT	CAPCQGYTSNQPQHF
NA	14	TRBV7-2	TRBJ1-3	TGTGCCAGCAGCTTAGATCCTAAATCGAACACCATATATTTT	CASSLDPKSNTIYF
NA	15	TRBV25-1	TRBJ1-1	TGTGCCAGCAGTGAATCGTCCTTTTTAAACACTGAAGCTTTCTTT	CASSESSFLNTEAFF
NA	12	TRBV5-4	TRBJ2-5	TGTGCCAGCAGCCGGGGGCAAGAGACCCAGTACTTC	CASSRGQETQYF
TRBD1	15	TRBV27	TRBJ1-4	TGTGCCAGCAGTTCCCCGGACAGGGGGATCGAAAAACTGTTTTTT	CASSSPDRGIEKLFF
TRBD1	15	TRBV27	TRBJ2-5	TGTGCCAGCAGTCCTACAGGGGAGCCCGGCGAGACCCAGTACTTC	CASSPTGEPGETQYF
NA	16	TRBV7-6	TRBJ2-3	TGTGCCAGCAGCTCTCCCCGGGTGGGGCCCACAGATACGCAGTATTTT	CASSSPRVGPTDTQYF
NA	13	TRBV6-6	TRBJ1-1	TGTGCCACTTGGTGGGAGCTGAACACTGAAGCTTTCTTT	CATWWELNTEAFF
TRBD2	16	TRBV7-2	TRBJ2-5	TGTGCCAGCACCATTAAGGGGCTAGCGGCTAAAGAGACCCAGTACTTC	CASTIKGLAAKETQYF
NA	15	TRBV7-9	TRBJ2-3	TGTGCCAGCAGCTCCGCAGACTCACCGGCGGATACGCAGTATTTT	CASSSADSPADTQYF
TRBD1	15	TRBV6-1	TRBJ1-1	TGTGCCAGCAGGGACAGGTATAGAATGAACACTGAAGCTTTCTTT	CASRDRYRMNTEAFF
NA	13	TRBV5-6	TRBJ2-1	TGTGCCAGCAGCTTGGGACTGGTGGGTGAGCAGTTCTTC	CASSLGLVGEQFF
TRBD1	16	TRBV4-1	TRBJ1-2	TGCGCCAGCAGCCAAGATGTAGGGCAGGGGGGCTATGGCTACACCTTC	CASSQDVGQGGYGYTF
TRBD1	15	TRBV6-1	TRBJ1-3	TGTGCCAGCAGCGGGACAGGAAGCTCTGGAAACACCATATATTTT	CASSGTGSSGNTIYF
NA	13	TRBV29-1	TRBJ1-4	TGCAGCGTTGGGCCCGCAACTAATGAAAAACTGTTTTTT	CSVGPATNEKLFF
TRBD2	14	TRBV5-1	TRBJ2-7	TGCGCCAGCAGCCTTGGGGGGGGACCCTACGAGCAGTACTTC	CASSLGGGPYEQYF
NA	13	TRBV25-1	TRBJ1-6	TGTGCCAGCAGTGACAGGGGAGACTCACCCCTACACTTT	CASSDRGDSPLHF
NA	16	TRBV19	TRBJ1-5	TGTGCCAGTAGTATAGACCGGGGACATCGCAATCAGCCCCAGCATTTT	CASSIDRGHRNQPQHF
NA	15	TRBV29-1	TRBJ2-3	TGCAGCGTTCTTCAACGGGGGGCCCCCACAGATACGCAGTATTTT	CSVLQRGAPTDTQYF
TRBD2	18	TRBV28	TRBJ2-4	TGTGCCAGCAGTAAGACTAGCGGGGACTCCGCAGCCAAAAACATTCAGTACTTC	CASSKTSGDSAAKNIQYF
NA	16	TRBV25-1	TRBJ2-2	TGTGCCAGCAGTGACAGGTTCTTACAGAACACCGGGGAGCTGTTTTTT	CASSDRFLQNTGELFF
TRBD1	14	TRBV7-6	TRBJ1-1	TGTGCCAGCAGCTCGACAGGGAGAGTGACTGAAGCTTTCTTT	CASSSTGRVTEAFF
NA	16	TRBV4-1	TRBJ2-2	TGCGCCAGCAGCCAAGGAGGACGGACTAACACCGGGGAGCTGTTTTTT	CASSQGGRTNTGELFF